The source of this TCR beta chain is a study of technical replicates of blood from a few donors. CDR1 is PRHDT, CDR2 FYEKMQ, per germline (reference sequence). The CDR3 runs 11 residues. The germline V and J ends were trimmed by 8 bases and 9 bases, with 11 bases remaining between them. TCRdb's copy holds only in-frame clones and misses some; the assay was immunoSEQ multiplex PCR. The sample yields 80,000 to 100,000 clones, just over 90% seen once. Material: T cells isolated from PBMCs. The receptor was isolated from a human donor in good health. The chain couples TRBV13 to TRBJ2-1; D gene uncertain. The CDR3 region is CASSLVGEQFF. In DNA form, the CDR3 reads TGTGCCAGCTCCCTGGTCGGTGAGCAGTTCTTC.